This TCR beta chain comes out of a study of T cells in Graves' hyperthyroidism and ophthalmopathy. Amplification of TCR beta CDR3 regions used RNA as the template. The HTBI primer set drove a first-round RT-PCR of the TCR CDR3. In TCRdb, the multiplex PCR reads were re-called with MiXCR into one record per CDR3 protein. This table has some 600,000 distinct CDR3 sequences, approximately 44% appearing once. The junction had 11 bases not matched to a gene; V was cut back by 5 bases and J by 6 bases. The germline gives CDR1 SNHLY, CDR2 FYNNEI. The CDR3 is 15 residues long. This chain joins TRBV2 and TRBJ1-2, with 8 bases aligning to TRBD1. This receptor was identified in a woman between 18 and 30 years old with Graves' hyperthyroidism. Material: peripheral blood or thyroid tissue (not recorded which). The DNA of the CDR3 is TGTGCCAGCAGTTTTACGACAGGGGACGGCGATGGCTACACCTTC. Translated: CASSFTTGDGDGYTF.